This entry lists 30 T cell receptor beta chains sequenced from one sample in a study of Ad26.COV2.S vaccination and SARS-CoV-2 variants. Stated treatment: some 20 received Ad26.COV2.S at low or high dose, single or two shots; five or six received placebo; per-sample allocation not given. On day 63 after the first injection, vaccine and placebo recipients gave samples. The assay was immunoSEQ multiplex PCR, and TCRdb's table has in-frame clones only and misses some. There are fewer than 800,000 clones in the sample; approximately 88% occur only once, and approximately 1.5% lies in the top ten. Sequencing used peripheral blood, obtained in a trial of Ad26.COV2.S vaccine versus placebo. The receptors come from a person between 18 and 65 years old who received the Ad26.COV2.S COVID-19 vaccine or a placebo.

The chain recombines TRBV14 with TRBJ1-1; the D is unclear. The CDR3 length is 13 residues. Trimming shortened V by 3 bases and J by 1 base, and 6 bases separated the two germline ends. In germline, CDR1 is SGHDN, CDR2 FVKESK. The CDR3 loop reads CASSHTENTEAFF. In DNA, the CDR3 is TGTGCCAGCAGCCACACAGAGAACACTGAAGCTTTCTTT.

This clone has only a few counts. The sample carries other DNA sequences with the same CDR3. The rearrangement joins TRBV5-1 to TRBJ1-2; no firm D call. This CDR3 is built from 13 residues. Germline V gene sequence: CDR1 SGHRS, CDR2 YFSETQ. V was trimmed by 0 bases and J by 2 bases, leaving 5 bases between them. The CDR3 spells CASSLDTNYGYTF. In nucleotides, the CDR3 is TGCGCCAGCAGCTTGGACACCAACTATGGCTACACCTTC. The entire variable domain, with the rest obtained from reference TRBV5-1 and TRBJ1-2, is as follows: KAGVTQTPRYLIKTRGQQVTLSCSPISGHRSVSWYQQTPGQGLQFLFEYFSETQRNKGNFPGRFSGRQFSNSRSEMNVSTLELGDSALYLCASSLDTNYGYTFGSGTRLTVV.

V gene TRBV5-6 combines with J gene TRBJ1-6, with D tentatively TRBD1 (6 bases). CDR3 length: 17 residues. Germline CDR1 SGHDT, CDR2 YYEEEE. The ends were cut back, 4 bases at V and 6 bases at J, with 20 bases in the middle. As DNA, the CDR3 is TGTGCCAGCAGCCCCTTAGACAGGACCACCACTAATTCACCCCTCCACTTT. This sequence encodes CASSPLDRTTTNSPLHF.

The V gene is TRBV5-6, the J gene TRBJ2-5; D is tentatively TRBD1 or TRBD2 (5 bases each). This CDR3 contains 14 residues. Germline CDR1 SGHDT, CDR2 YYEEEE. The V gene lost 1 base and the J gene lost 5 bases, with 12 bases spanning the gap. The CDR3: CASSLWGSLETQYF. CDR3 bases: TGTGCCAGCAGCTTGTGGGGGTCCCTGGAGACCCAGTACTTC.

The table lists this clone with a few counts. The chain uses TRBV7-9 and TRBJ2-7, with a tentative D call TRBD2 (5 bases). The germline CDR1 and CDR2 sequences are SEHNR and FQNEAQ (reference sequence). The CDR3 covers 13 residues. V was shortened by 4 bases and J by 2 bases, with 9 bases between the two germline ends. CDR3 coding DNA: TGTGCCAGCAGCTCGGACTTCGCCTACGAGCAGTACTTC. This codes for CASSSDFAYEQYF.

V and J are TRBV10-3 and TRBJ2-1; 8 positions agree with TRBD1. V gave up 8 bases and J gave up 1 base; unmatched junction bases: 7. The germline CDR1 and CDR2 sequences are ENHRY and SYGVKD. There are 15 residues in the CDR3. CDR3 sequence: CAIGQGAMSYNEQFF. The CDR3, as DNA: TGTGCCATCGGTCAGGGGGCAATGTCCTACAATGAGCAGTTCTTC.

This clone showed up just a few times. This chain links TRBV30 with TRBJ1-2; D perhaps matches TRBD1 (6 bases). The germline CDR1 and CDR2 sequences are GTSNPN and SVGIG (reference sequence). The CDR3 loop spans 13 amino acids. V lost 4 bases and J 2 bases, leaving 11 bases between the germline ends. Written as DNA, the CDR3 is TGTGCCTGGACACAGGGAAGGAACTATGGCTACACCTTC. Its protein is CAWTQGRNYGYTF.

The V gene is TRBV25-1, the J gene TRBJ2-1; the match to TRBD2 covers 9 bases. Germline values: CDR1 MGHDK, CDR2 SYGVNS. The CDR3 totals 17 residues. V dropped 3 bases and J dropped 4; count of bases not matched to a gene: 10. In DNA, the CDR3 is TGTGCCAGCAGTGACCCAATTGGAGCGGGAGGTTACAATGAGCAGTTCTTC. Translating gives CASSDPIGAGGYNEQFF.

This clone has only a few counts. The same CDR3 also results from other DNA sequences found in this sample. This chain joins TRBV5-4 and TRBJ1-1; maybe TRBD1 (5 bases). The CDR3 loop spans 13 amino acids. With 4 bases removed from V and 1 base from J, the gap between germline ends came to 8 bases. Per germline, CDR1 SGHNT and CDR2 YYREEE (reference sequence). CDR3 DNA: TGTGCCAGCAGCAGGGACCGGAACACTGAAGCTTTCTTT. Its protein is CASSRDRNTEAFF.

This clone was detected only once. This chain connects TRBV6-4 to TRBJ2-3; 12 bases map to TRBD2. The CDR3 loop spans 19 amino acids. CDR1 and CDR2 (germline): MRHNA, SNTAGT. Trimming at V came to 3 bases and at J to 4 bases, leaving 14 bases not matched to a gene. The CDR3 region is CASSEISYVLAGGPDTQYF. The CDR3 DNA sequence: TGTGCCAGCAGTGAAATCTCCTATGTCCTAGCGGGAGGGCCAGATACGCAGTATTTT.

The chain couples TRBV19 to TRBJ2-3; tentatively, D is TRBD1 (5 bases). Between the trimmed V and J ends, which lost 9 bases and 9 bases, there was a span of 16 bases. CDR1 and CDR2 from the germline V gene are LNHDA and SQIVND (reference sequence). This CDR3 contains 12 residues. In DNA, the CDR3 is TGTGCCAGCCGGACACCACAGAGCACGCAGTATTTT. This sequence encodes CASRTPQSTQYF.

The V gene is TRBV21-1, the J gene TRBJ2-1; the table's D call, TRBD2, was not checked against the DNA. TRBV21-1 is annotated as a pseudogene. The CDR3 totals 18 residues. CDR3 residues: CASSKPRERGSSYNEQFF. The CDR3 DNA reads TGTGCCAGCAGCAAACCTAGAGAGCGGGGCAGCTCCTACAATGAGCAGTTCTTC.

This sequence joins TRBV18 and TRBJ2-3; 9 positions agree with TRBD1. The germline gives CDR1 KGHSH, CDR2 LQKENI. The CDR3 runs 17 residues. V lost 3 bases, J lost 3 bases, and 10 bases stayed unmatched. The CDR3 spells CASSPVEGTGLTDTQYF. CDR3 nucleotides: TGTGCCAGCTCACCCGTCGAGGGGACAGGGTTAACAGATACGCAGTATTTT.

The chain is built from TRBV6-1 and TRBJ2-7; D is ambiguous. The CDR3 totals 17 residues. Germline CDR1 reads MNHNS; CDR2 reads SASEGT. The V gene lost 1 base and the J gene lost 1 base, with 17 bases spanning the gap. The CDR3 bases are TGTGCCAGCAGTGAAGATCCAGTCCGACATACTTCCTACGAGCAGTACTTC. Its translation: CASSEDPVRHTSYEQYF.

A remark on this clone: Other DNA sequences in this sample translate to the same CDR3. The chain is built from TRBV3-1 (or the pseudogene TRBV3-2) and TRBJ2-7; no clear D gene. V was trimmed by 1 base and J by 0 bases, leaving 7 bases between them. Germline V CDR1 and CDR2: LGHDT, YNNKEL (reference sequence). This CDR3 contains 14 residues. CDR3 residues: CASSQVRSSYEQYF. CDR3 DNA sequence: TGTGCCAGCAGCCAAGTTCGGAGCTCCTACGAGCAGTACTTC.

The rearrangement uses TRBV4-1 and TRBJ1-5, with 9 bases that match TRBD1. In germline, CDR1 is MGHRA, CDR2 YSYEKL. V lost 4 bases and J lost 6; bases outside the gene matches: 7. There are 15 residues in the CDR3. CDR3 nucleotides: TGCGCCAGCAGCCGAGACAGGGGGTATCCTCAGCCCCAGCATTTT. Translating it yields CASSRDRGYPQPQHF.

The J gene is TRBJ2-7, the V gene TRBV3-1 (or the pseudogene TRBV3-2), with D perhaps TRBD1 or TRBD2 (5 bases each). Per germline, CDR1 LGHDT and CDR2 YNNKEL (reference sequence). This CDR3 contains 13 residues. V was clipped by 4 bases and J by 7 bases, with 14 bases between them. DNA for the CDR3: TGTGCCAGCAGCCTCGCAGGTTGGGGGGAGCAGTACTTC. Encoded protein: CASSLAGWGEQYF.

CDR3 coding DNA: TGTGCCTGGAGTCTCCGGGGGGCCAAAGAGACCCAGTACTTC. Its translation: CAWSLRGAKETQYF. The chain links TRBV30 to TRBJ2-5, with D possibly TRBD2 on 7 matching bases. The CDR3 totals 14 residues. V was clipped by 2 bases and J by 3 bases, with 13 bases between them. From germline, CDR1 is GTSNPN and CDR2 SVGIG (reference sequence).

This chain joins TRBV3-1 (or the pseudogene TRBV3-2) and TRBJ1-1; D is uncertain. Germline assignment: CDR1 LGHDT and CDR2 YNNKEL (reference sequence). Between the trimmed V and J ends, which lost 0 bases and 7 bases, there was a span of 12 bases. CDR3 length: 14 residues. The CDR3 reads CASSQDSRPHEAFF. CDR3 DNA: TGTGCCAGCAGCCAAGACAGCAGGCCCCATGAAGCTTTCTTT.

This clone showed up just once. This rearrangement joins TRBV2 to TRBJ2-6; D perhaps matches TRBD1 (5 bases). Germline-derived CDR1 and CDR2 are SNHLY and FYNNEI. Deletions cut 10 bases from V and 2 bases from J, with 9 bases between. The CDR3 runs to 13 residues. The CDR3 DNA is TGTGCCACCGCAGGGCCTGGGGCCAACGTCCTGACTTTC. It yields the protein CATAGPGANVLTF.

The rearrangement joins TRBV2 to TRBJ1-3, with TRBD1 as a possible D gene (5 bases). This CDR3 is 13 amino acids long. Germline assignment: CDR1 SNHLY and CDR2 FYNNEI. Trimming took off 7 bases at V and 2 bases at J, with 9 bases between the two ends. The DNA of the CDR3 is TGTGCCAGCATTCAGGGCCCTGGAAACACCATATATTTT. Translation gives CASIQGPGNTIYF.

The chain employs TRBV20-1 and TRBJ1-5; 7 bases are a match to TRBD1. V dropped 3 bases and J dropped 1; count of bases not matched to a gene: 6. Germline CDR1 reads DFQATT; CDR2 reads SNEGSKA (reference sequence). This CDR3 comprises 15 residues. The CDR3 region has the DNA TGCAGTGCTAGTTTGGGGACAGAGAGCAATCAGCCCCAGCATTTT. Translated: CSASLGTESNQPQHF.

This clone has just a few counts. The chain uses TRBV2 and TRBJ1-1, with D unclear. CDR1 SNHLY and CDR2 FYNNEI come from the germline V gene. This CDR3 is 14 amino acids long. Between the trimmed V and J ends, which lost 7 bases and 2 bases, there was a span of 14 bases. The CDR3 nucleotides are TGTGCCAGCACCTCCCTTACAGTTAACACTGAAGCTTTCTTT. Protein sequence: CASTSLTVNTEAFF.

The rearrangement joins TRBV3-1 (or the pseudogene TRBV3-2) to TRBJ2-3; 7 nucleotides agree with TRBD2. Germline CDR1 and CDR2: LGHDT and YNNKEL (reference sequence). J gave up 5 bases and V 0 bases, and 5 bases lay outside the gene matches. The CDR3 extends over 15 amino acids. CDR3 coding DNA: TGTGCCAGCAGCCAAGATCTAGTAGCGGGAGATACGCAGTATTTT. It specifies CASSQDLVAGDTQYF.

The V gene is TRBV3-1 (or the pseudogene TRBV3-2), the J gene TRBJ2-2; D is ambiguous. The CDR3 totals 12 residues. The V end lost 4 bases, the J end lost 4 bases, and 4 bases lay between the germline ends. CDR1 is LGHDT and CDR2 is YNNKEL in the germline V gene (reference sequence). As DNA, the CDR3 is TGTGCCAGCAGCCCGATCACCGGGGAGCTGTTTTTT. It yields the protein CASSPITGELFF.

The chain employs TRBV7-3 and TRBJ2-3; weak D call: TRBD2 (6 bases). Germline V CDR1 and CDR2: SGHTA, FQGTGA. Trimming took 1 base from V and 6 from J, leaving 17 bases between them. This CDR3 spans 16 amino acids. The CDR3 here is CASSLRLVPPLDTQYF. The CDR3 nucleotides read TGTGCCAGCAGCTTAAGACTAGTTCCCCCCCTGGATACGCAGTATTTT. The variable domain in full, completed from reference TRBV7-3 and TRBJ2-3, reads GAGVSQTPSNKVTEKGKYVELRCDPISGHTALYWYRQSLGQGPEFLIYFQGTGAADDSGLPNDRFFAVRPEGSVSTLKIQRTERGDSAVYLCASSLRLVPPLDTQYFGPGTRLTVL.

The genes are TRBV25-1 and TRBJ2-3, with D hard to call. In germline, CDR1 is MGHDK, CDR2 SYGVNS. The CDR3 contains 12 residues. Trimming took 3 bases from V and 6 from J, leaving 7 bases between them. This CDR3 reads CASSEGSDTQYF. DNA of the CDR3: TGTGCCAGCAGTGAGGGGTCGGATACGCAGTATTTT.

The chain recombines TRBV6-2 or TRBV6-3 with TRBJ1-1; D is unresolved. CDR1 and CDR2 from the germline V gene are MNHEY and SVGEGT. V shed 4 bases and J shed 1 base, with 7 bases lying between them. The CDR3 covers 13 residues. The CDR3 here is CASSWGGNTEAFF. CDR3 in DNA: TGTGCCAGCAGTTGGGGAGGGAACACTGAAGCTTTCTTT.

The chain is built from TRBV5-4 and TRBJ1-1, with 7 bases fitting TRBD1. The CDR3 spans 15 residues. Germline assignment: CDR1 SGHNT and CDR2 YYREEE (reference sequence). J lost 8 bases, V lost 2 bases, and 12 bases had no gene match. In DNA form, the CDR3 reads TGTGCCAGCAGCTTTGACAGGGAAGGCCGAACAGAAGCTTTCTTT. Protein: CASSFDREGRTEAFF.

V usage is TRBV2 and J usage is TRBJ2-2, with D perhaps matching TRBD1 or TRBD2 (5 bases each). Germline CDR1 reads SNHLY; CDR2 reads FYNNEI. The CDR3 sequence is 13 residues long. Trimming took 8 bases from V and 5 from J, leaving 12 bases between them. Here the CDR3 DNA reads TGTGCCAGCTGTTGGGGGAGTACCGGGGAGCTGTTTTTT. It is translated as CASCWGSTGELFF.